These T cell receptor gamma chains were read from a single sample in a study of Vδ1+ human thymocytes. TCRdb called clones anew from the multiplex PCR reads with CATT. The table has tens of thousands of gamma-chain clones, just over 20% seen once. The sample consisted of Vdelta1+ gamma-delta thymocytes from the thymus. These receptors were collected from a girl under three years old who had congenital heart surgery. Each CDR3 is given with its conserved first and last residue. Each record gives: clone size, V gene, J gene, CDR3 protein, CDR3 DNA. Some rows mark clone size as missing; the rest say once, few, many or name a class of expanded clone.

clone_size: once
v_call: TRGV2
j_call: TRGJ1/TRGJ2
cdr3_aa: CATWALLYSKLF
cdr3_nt: TGTGCCACCTGGGCCCTCCTATACTCAAAACTCTTT

clone_size: NA
v_call: TRGV8
j_call: TRGJ1/TRGJ2
cdr3_aa: CATWDSHLNYYKKLF
cdr3_nt: TGTGCCACCTGGGATTCTCACCTAAATTATTATAAGAAACTCTTT

clone_size: few
v_call: TRGV8
j_call: TRGJ1/TRGJ2
cdr3_aa: CATWDRGGYYKKLF
cdr3_nt: TGTGCCACCTGGGATAGGGGGGGTTATTATAAGAAACTCTTT

clone_size: few
v_call: TRGV8
j_call: TRGJ1/TRGJ2
cdr3_aa: CATWDYPYYKKLF
cdr3_nt: TGTGCCACCTGGGATTACCCCTATTATAAGAAACTCTTT

clone_size: NA
v_call: TRGV2
j_call: TRGJP2
cdr3_aa: CATWDASPGGDWIKTF
cdr3_nt: TGTGCCACCTGGGACGCATCTCCTGGTGGTGATTGGATCAAGACGTTT

clone_size: few
v_call: TRGV9
j_call: TRGJ1/TRGJ2
cdr3_aa: CAHYYKKLF
cdr3_nt: TGTGCCCATTATTATAAGAAACTCTTT

clone_size: few
v_call: TRGV5
j_call: TRGJ1/TRGJ2
cdr3_aa: CATWDRLGYYKKLF
cdr3_nt: TGTGCCACCTGGGACAGGCTTGGCTATTATAAGAAACTCTTT

clone_size: NA
v_call: TRGV2
j_call: TRGJ1/TRGJ2
cdr3_aa: CATWDGLNYKKLF
cdr3_nt: TGTGCCACCTGGGATGGGCTAAACTATAAGAAACTCTTT

clone_size: NA
v_call: TRGV9
j_call: TRGJ1/TRGJ2
cdr3_aa: CALWEVPTSAHYKKLF
cdr3_nt: TGTGCCTTGTGGGAGGTACCGACCAGCGCCCATTATAAGAAACTCTTT

clone_size: NA
v_call: TRGV9
j_call: TRGJ1/TRGJ2
cdr3_aa: CALWEVRNGQYYKKLF
cdr3_nt: TGTGCCTTGTGGGAGGTGCGGAATGGCCAATATTATAAGAAACTCTTT

clone_size: NA
v_call: TRGV3
j_call: TRGJ1/TRGJ2
cdr3_aa: CATWDRRGFGNYKKLF
cdr3_nt: TGTGCCACCTGGGACCGGCGAGGGTTTGGGAATTATAAGAAACTCTTT

clone_size: NA
v_call: TRGV9
j_call: TRGJ1/TRGJ2
cdr3_aa: CALWETTYYYKKLF
cdr3_nt: TGTGCCTTGTGGGAGACGACGTATTATTATAAGAAACTCTTT

clone_size: NA
v_call: TRGV8
j_call: TRGJ1/TRGJ2
cdr3_aa: CATWDRPGKKLF
cdr3_nt: TGTGCCACCTGGGATAGGCCGGGGAAGAAACTCTTT

clone_size: NA
v_call: TRGV3
j_call: TRGJP2
cdr3_aa: CATWDPRGSDWIKTF
cdr3_nt: TGTGCCACCTGGGACCCACGGGGTAGTGATTGGATCAAGACGTTT

clone_size: NA
v_call: TRGV9
j_call: TRGJ1/TRGJ2
cdr3_aa: CALWEVLGHKKLF
cdr3_nt: TGTGCCTTGTGGGAGGTGCTGGGTCATAAGAAACTCTTT

clone_size: few
v_call: TRGV9
j_call: TRGJ1/TRGJ2
cdr3_aa: CAPQTGKKLF
cdr3_nt: TGTGCGCCTCAAACAGGTAAGAAACTCTTT